This TCR beta chain was captured in a study of T cell responses to AZD1222 COVID-19 vaccine. Data came from immunoSEQ multiplex PCR; TCRdb stores just in-frame clones and leaves some out. The sample contains 110,000 to 150,000 clones, approximately 93% of which appear only once. Whole-study findings and limits: Only a handful of AZD1222 recipients were seropositive at baseline. None of the repertoires were sampled until the peak T cell response had passed. Rises in breadth and depth of Spike-specific TCRs came after two AZD1222 doses. Donor demographics were predominantly white British with a female majority; clonal diversity may be underestimated.

CDR1 and CDR2 (germline): SGHRS, YFSETQ. The CDR3 loop spans 14 amino acids. V lost 5 bases, J lost 7 bases, and 16 bases lay in between. This clone was recorded once. Its antigen is undetermined. The material was peripheral blood, obtained after recovery from COVID-19. The chain carries TRBV5-1 and TRBJ2-1; D might be TRBD1 (6 bases). This sequence originates from an adult who had recovered from COVID-19. CDR3 nucleotide sequence: TGCGCCAGCAGATACAGGGATGGTTCGAATGAGCAGTTCTTC. This translates into CASRYRDGSNEQFF.